These 16 T cell receptor beta chains share one sample of origin, sequenced in a study of long-term antiretroviral therapy in people with HIV. Assay version v3.0 of immunoSEQ was used, and it was run at survey level. Sequencing was performed with immunoSEQ multiplex PCR; in TCRdb, only in-frame clones are kept and a portion is missing. Seen here are 44,000 or so clones, 90% to 95% observed once, and the top ten hold around 3%. The sample consisted of unsorted PBMCs, taken 3.7 years after starting antiretroviral therapy. These receptors all stem from a woman aged 45-65 years with HIV.

The chain links TRBV11-3 to TRBJ1-2; weak D call: TRBD1 (5 bases). The CDR3 loop spans 15 amino acids. V was pared by 5 bases and J by 8 bases, with 21 bases between. Germline V lookup: CDR1 SGHNT, CDR2 YENEEA. The CDR3 coding sequence is TGTGCCAGCAGCCCAGATCGGAGGGGCATGGGCGGCTACACCTTC. Translation: CASSPDRRGMGGYTF.

The chain has TRBV5-1 and TRBJ2-5; tentatively, D is TRBD2 (5 bases). This CDR3 contains 15 residues. CDR1 and CDR2 (germline): SGHRS, YFSETQ. Trimming pared 0 bases from V and 2 bases from J, leaving 11 bases between. The CDR3, as DNA: TGCGCCAGCAGCTTGGGTCGTCGGACTCAAGAGACCCAGTACTTC. It encodes CASSLGRRTQETQYF.

This sequence joins TRBV5-1 and TRBJ2-3; TRBD1 is a possible D gene (6 bases). Per germline, CDR1 SGHRS and CDR2 YFSETQ. CDR3 length: 14 residues. Trimming took off 2 bases at V and 5 bases at J, with 12 bases between the two ends. CDR3 residues: CASSLPTGKDTQYF. CDR3 nucleotide sequence: TGCGCCAGCAGCTTACCCACAGGGAAAGATACGCAGTATTTT. Together with reference TRBV5-1 and TRBJ2-3, the CDR3 gives the full variable domain: KAGVTQTPRYLIKTRGQQVTLSCSPISGHRSVSWYQQTPGQGLQFLFEYFSETQRNKGNFPGRFSGRQFSNSRSEMNVSTLELGDSALYLCASSLPTGKDTQYFGPGTRLTVL.

This clone was observed a handful of times. This chain joins TRBV27 and TRBJ1-1; D gene unclear. The CDR3 is 14 residues long. Per the germline V gene, CDR1 is MNHEY and CDR2 is SMNVEV (reference sequence). V lost 2 bases and J 2 bases, leaving 9 bases between the germline ends. In nucleotides, the CDR3 is TGTGCCAGCAGTTTAGGGCCGGCCAACACTGAAGCTTTCTTT. Translated, it gives CASSLGPANTEAFF.

The chain is built from TRBV7-6 and TRBJ1-6; D is possibly TRBD1 (6 bases). The CDR3 is 16 residues long. Germline V gene data show CDR1 as SGHVS and CDR2 as FNYEAQ. V lost 5 bases to trimming and J lost 6 bases, with 17 bases between them. CDR3 nucleotides: TGTGCCAGCAGCCTACGCACAGGGCCCCTTAATTCACCCCTCCACTTT. Translated: CASSLRTGPLNSPLHF. The full variable domain, its missing parts supplied by reference TRBV7-6 and TRBJ1-6, is GAGVSQSPRYKVTKRGQDVALRCDPISGHVSLYWYRQALGQGPEFLTYFNYEAQQDKSGLPNDRFSAERPEGSISTLTIQRTEQRDSAMYRCASSLRTGPLNSPLHFGNGTRLTVT.

V is TRBV29-1 and J is TRBJ1-2, with D perhaps TRBD1 (5 bases). Trimming pared 4 bases from V and 3 bases from J, leaving 15 bases between. The CDR3 sequence is 14 residues long. Germline V gene data show CDR1 as SQVTM and CDR2 as ANQGSEA. The CDR3: CSVAPGPWDYGYTF. CDR3 nucleotides: TGCAGCGTTGCCCCGGGACCCTGGGACTATGGCTACACCTTC.

The chain combines TRBV13 with TRBJ2-4; 10 nucleotides match TRBD2. The junction had 6 bases not matched to a gene; V was cut back by 2 bases and J by 8 bases. Germline CDR1 is PRHDT and CDR2 is FYEKMQ (reference sequence). This CDR3 is 15 amino acids long. CDR3 sequence (DNA): TGTGCCAGCAGCTTATCTCAGCGGGGGGGAGACATTCAGTACTTC. Its protein is CASSLSQRGGDIQYF.

The chain recombines TRBV6-5 with TRBJ2-7; D might be TRBD2 (5 bases). The germline V and J ends were trimmed by 5 bases and 6 bases, with 14 bases remaining between them. The CDR3 totals 13 residues. Germline assignment: CDR1 MNHEY and CDR2 SVGAGI. This chain's CDR3 is CASSPTKNSEQYF. CDR3 nucleotide sequence: TGTGCCAGCAGTCCGACTAAAAACAGCGAGCAGTACTTC.

The V gene is TRBV7-9, the J gene TRBJ1-1; no clear D gene. The germline V and J ends were trimmed by 1 base and 1 base, with 7 bases remaining between them. In germline, CDR1 is SEHNR, CDR2 FQNEAQ (reference sequence). CDR3 size: 14 residues. The CDR3 sequence: CASSLEQRNTEAFF. For the CDR3, the DNA is TGTGCCAGCAGCTTAGAGCAGAGGAACACTGAAGCTTTCTTT.

The CDR3 sequence is CASSPRRDRRGSNTEAFF. The CDR3 nucleotides are TGCGCCAGCAGCCCCAGAAGGGACAGAAGGGGGTCAAACACTGAAGCTTTCTTT. V gene TRBV5-1 combines with J gene TRBJ1-1, with 7 bases aligning to TRBD1. The CDR3 is 18 amino acids. Germline CDR1 is SGHRS and CDR2 is YFSETQ. The J segment lost 2 bases and the V segment lost 4 bases, leaving 17 bases of the junction unmatched.

The chain recombines TRBV7-2 with TRBJ1-2; 8 bases map to TRBD1. Losses at the gene ends were 2 bases for V and 5 bases for J; bases not matched to a gene: 13. The CDR3 runs 17 residues. Per the germline V gene, CDR1 is SGHTA and CDR2 is FQGNSA. The DNA for the CDR3 is TGTGCCAGCAGCTTAAACTGGTTGACAGGGGCCTATTATGGCTACACCTTC. Translating gives CASSLNWLTGAYYGYTF.

V gene TRBV6-5 combines with J gene TRBJ1-5; 7 nucleotides agree with TRBD1. CDR3 length: 15 residues. The germline gives CDR1 MNHEY, CDR2 SVGAGI. J lost 1 base, V lost 5 bases, and 5 bases had no gene match. CDR3 region: CASSRQGMSNQPQHF. The CDR3 DNA sequence: TGTGCCAGCAGTCGACAGGGTATGAGCAATCAGCCCCAGCATTTT.

The chain joins TRBV9 to TRBJ2-3; D is tentatively TRBD1 or TRBD2 (6 bases each). This CDR3 is 15 amino acids long. V was clipped by 3 bases and J by 2 bases, with 13 bases between them. CDR1 is SGDLS, CDR2 YYNGEE, per germline. In DNA form, the CDR3 reads TGTGCCAGCAGCGAGTCGGGGGCCGACACAGATACGCAGTATTTT. This translates into CASSESGADTDTQYF.

The chain uses TRBV10-1 and TRBJ2-3, with D unresolved. Germline V gives CDR1 WNHNN, CDR2 SYGVQD (reference sequence). Deletions cut 10 bases from V and 0 bases from J, with 2 bases between. The CDR3 consists of 10 residues. CDR3 amino acids: CAISTDTQYF. CDR3 in DNA: TGCGCCATCAGCACAGATACGCAGTATTTT.

The sample holds a few counts of this clone. CDR3 sequence: CASSYAGIGRSYEQYF. The CDR3, as DNA: TGTGCCAGCAGTTACGCCGGGATAGGGAGGTCCTACGAGCAGTACTTC. The V and J genes are TRBV6-5 and TRBJ2-7; a weak D match, TRBD2 (6 bases). The V gene lost 2 bases and the J gene lost 1 base, with 15 bases spanning the gap. Germline V lookup: CDR1 MNHEY, CDR2 SVGAGI. The length of the CDR3 is 16 residues.

This clone was seen just once. V is TRBV9 and J is TRBJ1-1; D remains ambiguous. The CDR3 loop spans 15 amino acids. Germline CDR1 reads SGDLS; CDR2 reads YYNGEE. The V and J ends lost 0 bases and 3 bases respectively, with 12 bases between them. This chain's CDR3 is CASSVELTGHTEAFF. In DNA, the CDR3 is TGTGCCAGCAGCGTAGAATTGACGGGCCACACTGAAGCTTTCTTT. Using reference TRBV9 and TRBJ1-1 for the parts outside the CDR3, the full variable domain is DSGVTQTPKHLITATGQRVTLRCSPRSGDLSVYWYQQSLDQGLQFLIQYYNGEERAKGNILERFSAQQFPDLHSELNLSSLELGDSALYFCASSVELTGHTEAFFGQGTRLTVV.